These 16 T cell receptor beta chains were sequenced from one sample in a study of glioma-infiltrating T cells after dendritic cell vaccination. Profiling relied on immunoSEQ multiplex PCR, and the TCRdb table lists in-frame clones only, not all of them. Among around 90,000 clones listed, 79% were seen once. Sample: blood, taken before dendritic cell vaccination. These receptors were taken from a human donor with glioblastoma.

J is TRBJ2-3 and V is TRBV10-3; 9 bases align to TRBD2. The CDR3 is made up of 16 amino acids. Germline loops: CDR1 ENHRY, CDR2 SYGVKD. Trimming cost V 0 bases and J 1 base; bases outside gene matches: 2. CDR3 sequence: CAISESKRGGTDTQYF. The CDR3 nucleotides read TGTGCCATCAGTGAGTCAAAGCGGGGGGGCACAGATACGCAGTATTTT.

The rearrangement uses TRBV15 and TRBJ2-5; TRBD2 matches at 7 bases. The CDR3 spans 15 residues. Losses at the gene ends were 3 bases for V and 1 base for J; bases not matched to a gene: 5. In germline, CDR1 is LNHNV, CDR2 YYDKDF (reference sequence). The CDR3 DNA reads as TGTGCCACCAGCAGCCAAAGGACTAGCCAAGAGACCCAGTACTTC. It codes for CATSSQRTSQETQYF. The complete variable domain, with remaining parts taken from reference TRBV15 and TRBJ2-5, reads DAMVIQNPRYQVTQFGKPVTLSCSQTLNHNVMYWYQQKSSQAPKLLFHYYDKDFNNEADTPDNFQSRRPNTSFCFLDIRSPGLGDTAMYLCATSSQRTSQETQYFGPGTRLLVL.

This clone has more than one count but fewer than ten. The V and J genes are TRBV5-4 and TRBJ2-1, with 9 nucleotides matching TRBD2. Per germline, CDR1 SGHNT and CDR2 YYREEE (reference sequence). The CDR3 totals 15 residues. Losses at the gene ends were 6 bases for V and 0 bases for J; bases not matched to a gene: 4. CDR3 sequence (DNA): TGTGCCAGCAACCTAGCGGGAAACTCCTACAATGAGCAGTTCTTC. Amino acids: CASNLAGNSYNEQFF.

The genes are TRBV5-1 and TRBJ1-2; no firm D call. Trimming took 0 bases from V and 6 from J, leaving 12 bases between them. The CDR3 totals 14 residues. CDR1 and CDR2 from the germline V gene are SGHRS and YFSETQ. The CDR3 protein is CASSLGATIDGYTF. Here the CDR3 DNA reads TGCGCCAGCAGCTTGGGGGCGACCATAGATGGCTACACCTTC.

The V and J genes are TRBV6-5 and TRBJ1-5, with 7 bases aligning to TRBD1. V shed 6 bases and J 2 bases; nucleotides not matched to a gene: 7. CDR3 length equals 15 residues. Germline CDR1 and CDR2: MNHEY and SVGAGI. The CDR3 is CASSPGGGGNQPQHF. The CDR3 DNA sequence: TGTGCCAGCAGCCCAGGGGGTGGTGGCAATCAGCCCCAGCATTTT.

This chain connects TRBV23-1 to TRBJ2-7; 9 bases agree with TRBD2. TRBV23-1 is filed as an ORF, its function uncertain. The junction had 6 bases not matched to a gene; V was cut back by 0 bases and J by 6 bases. This CDR3 region has 15 residues. CDR3 sequence (DNA): TGCGCCAGCAGTCAATCTGGCGGGGGGGAATCCGAGCAGTACTTC. Protein product: CASSQSGGGESEQYF.

This chain joins TRBV29-1 and TRBJ1-3; D ambiguous. This CDR3 comprises 14 residues. Germline assignment: CDR1 SQVTM and CDR2 ANQGSEA. V was clipped by 6 bases and J by 0 bases, with 12 bases between them. The CDR3 coding sequence is TGCAGCGTGCGGCTCGGGGTCTCTGGAAACACCATATATTTT. Translated, it gives CSVRLGVSGNTIYF.

V gene TRBV12-5 combines with J gene TRBJ2-1; TRBD2 agrees at 7 bases. Losses at the gene ends were 1 base for V and 14 bases for J; bases not matched to a gene: 17. CDR1 LGHNT and CDR2 FRNRAP come from the germline V gene. This CDR3 is 16 amino acids long. CDR3 in amino acids: CASGLGASGAGKAEFF. CDR3 nucleotides: TGTGCTAGTGGTTTGGGGGCCAGCGGGGCGGGGAAGGCTGAGTTCTTC.

The CDR3 DNA sequence: TGCGCCAGCAGCTTTTGGGGCGAAGGAAACACCATATATTTT. As protein: CASSFWGEGNTIYF. The chain recombines TRBV5-1 with TRBJ1-3; maybe TRBD1 (5 bases). V dropped 2 bases and J dropped 4 bases, with 10 bases sitting between them. The CDR3 runs 14 residues. Germline V gene data show CDR1 as SGHRS and CDR2 as YFSETQ.

The genes are TRBV5-1 and TRBJ1-2; the D gene is possibly TRBD1 (6 bases). CDR3 length: 14 residues. V was pared by 4 bases and J by 3 bases, with 13 bases between. Germline V gene data show CDR1 as SGHRS and CDR2 as YFSETQ. The CDR3 nucleotides read TGCGCCAGCAGCGGAACAGGGCAGCACTATGGCTACACCTTC. Protein: CASSGTGQHYGYTF.

The rearrangement joins TRBV2 to TRBJ2-1; 9 bases are shared with TRBD1. The junction had 4 bases not matched to a gene; V was cut back by 8 bases and J by 2 bases. Germline V gene data show CDR1 as SNHLY and CDR2 as FYNNEI. The CDR3 has 14 residues. CDR3 protein: CASWRDRAYNEQFF. The CDR3 DNA sequence: TGTGCCAGCTGGAGGGACAGGGCCTACAATGAGCAGTTCTTC.

On this clone: Germline is not matched at one junction end, which may reflect a read error. V gene TRBV9 combines with J gene TRBJ2-7; no firm D call. The CDR3 length is 14 residues. Germline V gene data show CDR1 as SGDLS and CDR2 as YYNGEE. The CDR3 bases are TGTGCCAGCAGCGTAGAATGGTTCTCCTATGAGCAGTACTTC. Amino acids: CASSVEWFSYEQYF.

This chain uses TRBV6-6 with TRBJ2-1; D may be TRBD2 (6 bases). The CDR3 sequence is 14 residues long. Trimming left V 5 bases short and J 3 bases short, with 11 bases between. From germline, CDR1 is MNHNY and CDR2 SVGAGI (reference sequence). CDR3 protein: CASSSGPGYNEQFF. As DNA, the CDR3 is TGTGCCAGCAGTAGCGGGCCCGGCTACAATGAGCAGTTCTTC.

The chain combines TRBV2 with TRBJ2-1; 7 nucleotides line up with TRBD2. V dropped 3 bases and J dropped 9; count of bases not matched to a gene: 11. The germline V gene has CDR1 SNHLY and CDR2 FYNNEI. The CDR3 runs 15 residues. Here the CDR3 DNA reads TGTGCCAGCAGTGAGGCAGGGACTAATTACGGTGAGCAGTTCTTC. Protein sequence: CASSEAGTNYGEQFF. Complete variable domain (other parts from reference TRBV2 and TRBJ2-1): EPEVTQTPSHQVTQMGQEVILRCVPISNHLYFYWYRQILGQKVEFLVSFYNNEISEKSEIFDDQFSVERPDGSNFTLKIRSTKLEDSAMYFCASSEAGTNYGEQFFGPGTRLTVL.

For the CDR3, the DNA is TGCGCCAGCAGCTTGACGGGAGTGGCGAGTGACTATGGCTACACCTTC. Protein product: CASSLTGVASDYGYTF. This chain links TRBV5-1 with TRBJ1-2; unclear D gene. Germline V lookup: CDR1 SGHRS, CDR2 YFSETQ. The length of the CDR3 is 16 residues. V was clipped by 1 base and J by 3 bases, with 16 bases between them.

This clone was observed a single time. V gene TRBV19 combines with J gene TRBJ2-1, with D maybe TRBD2 (6 bases). V lost 1 base, J lost 4 bases, and 8 bases lay in between. This CDR3 is built from 14 residues. Germline-derived CDR1 and CDR2 are LNHDA and SQIVND (reference sequence). Here the CDR3 reads CASSIGDSYNEQFF. The CDR3 region has the DNA TGTGCCAGTAGTATAGGGGACTCTTACAATGAGCAGTTCTTC.